This TCR beta chain is drawn from a study of T cell responses to AZD1222 COVID-19 vaccine. Overall study results and limits: The sample set comprised mostly white British donors with more females, and clonal diversity was possibly underestimated. Only after the peak T cell response were repertoires sampled. Seropositive AZD1222 recipients at baseline numbered only six or seven. When two AZD1222 doses had been given, Spike-specific TCR breadth and depth rose.

Assay: immunoSEQ multiplex PCR; the TCRdb copy retains only in-frame clones and omits some. This table holds about 140,000 clones, just under 95% found once. Note on this clone: Its antigen is not identified.

CDR3 length: 12 amino acids. The ends were cut back, 6 bases at V and 3 bases at J, with 5 bases in the middle. CDR1 and CDR2 (germline): MNHEY, SMNVEV (reference sequence). V is TRBV27 and J is TRBJ2-2; D may be TRBD1 (5 bases). The source was peripheral blood, collected 28 days after the second AZD1222 dose. This clonotype originated in an adult who received the AZD1222 COVID-19 vaccine. CDR3: CASRTDTGELFF. The CDR3 DNA reads as TGTGCCAGCAGGACAGACACCGGGGAGCTGTTTTTT.